This T cell receptor (beta chain) came from a study of cytomegalovirus exposure and HLA in healthy donors. General study results and limits: Prediction of most subjects' HLA-A and HLA-B alleles by TCR beta sequences was reportedly accurate.

Details on this clone: What it recognizes is unknown.

Vbeta (60) and Jbeta (13) primers were used in the PCR. Measured with immunoSEQ multiplex PCR; TCRdb has only the in-frame clones, and not every one. The repertoire has 35,000 to 50,000 clones, 81% of them found once; the top ten carry approximately 2.6%. The J segment lost 8 bases and the V segment lost 8 bases, leaving 13 bases of the junction unmatched. In germline, CDR1 is LNHDA, CDR2 SQIVND (reference sequence). The CDR3 has 14 amino acids. Material for sequencing was PBMCs. The sequence came from a man between 50 and 59 years old in good health and CMV-seronegative. The chain recombines TRBV19 with TRBJ1-2; 8 bases line up with TRBD1. CDR3 sequence: CASGQYHRGEGYTF. The DNA for the CDR3 is TGTGCCAGTGGTCAGTACCACAGGGGGGAAGGCTACACCTTC. The entire variable domain, with the rest obtained from reference TRBV19 and TRBJ1-2, is as follows: DGGITQSPKYLFRKEGQNVTLSCEQNLNHDAMYWYRQDPGQGLRLIYYSQIVNDFQKGDIAEGYSVSREKKESFPLTVTSAQKNPTAFYLCASGQYHRGEGYTFGSGTRLTVV.